These 20 T cell receptor beta chains were all obtained from the same sample, sequenced in a study of CD8+ T cells in alopecia areata. Sequencing used cDNA as its template, made by extracting RNA and reverse transcribing it. Here immunoSEQ multiplex PCR was the method, and the copy in TCRdb shows in-frame clones only, minus some. The data contain about 150,000 clones, approximately 50% of them seen just once; the ten biggest clones take up roughly 7.5%. Source material: CD4+ T cells sorted from blood. The receptors here all came from a human donor with alopecia areata.

Concerning this clone itself: Other DNA sequences of this sample code for an identical CDR3. The chain joins TRBV5-1 to TRBJ2-5; the D gene is possibly TRBD1 (6 bases). Deletions cut 1 base from V and 3 bases from J, with 10 bases between. The CDR3 length is 14 residues. Germline loops: CDR1 SGHRS, CDR2 YFSETQ. The CDR3 DNA is TGCGCCAGCAGCTTGTTGGCAGGGGAAGAGACCCAGTACTTC. Amino acid sequence: CASSLLAGEETQYF.

The V and J genes are TRBV7-6 and TRBJ1-1; 9 nucleotides align to TRBD1. Unmatched junction bases numbered 2, after V lost 5 bases and J lost 1 base. The CDR3 spans 14 residues. Germline V gives CDR1 SGHVS, CDR2 FNYEAQ. CDR3 residues: CASSPGQGNTEAFF. The DNA of the CDR3 is TGTGCCAGCAGCCCGGGACAGGGGAACACTGAAGCTTTCTTT.

V usage is TRBV14 and J usage is TRBJ1-5; no firm D call. CDR1 is SGHDN, CDR2 FVKESK, per germline. The CDR3 has 11 residues. V shed 3 bases and J shed 9 bases, with 6 bases lying between them. CDR3 loop: CASSHVRPQHF. The DNA of the CDR3 is TGTGCCAGCAGCCATGTACGGCCCCAGCATTTT.

This clone was seen a few times. The chain recombines TRBV5-1 with TRBJ2-1; no definite D call. V was clipped by 4 bases and J by 8 bases, with 22 bases between them. Germline lookup yields CDR1 SGHRS and CDR2 YFSETQ. The CDR3 loop spans 16 amino acids. The CDR3, as DNA: TGCGCCAGCAGCACCAACTCGGATGGTAGCAGGCATGAGCAGTTCTTC. Protein: CASSTNSDGSRHEQFF.

V is TRBV28 and J is TRBJ1-2, with D perhaps matching TRBD1 (5 bases). Deletions cut 5 bases from V and 5 bases from J, with 12 bases between. The CDR3 covers 13 residues. Per the germline V gene, CDR1 is MDHEN and CDR2 is SYDVKM. The CDR3 region is CASSLWGPYGYTF. The CDR3 bases are TGTGCCAGCAGTCTCTGGGGACCATATGGCTACACCTTC.

This clone appeared a few times. V gene TRBV5-1 combines with J gene TRBJ1-5; 8 bases agree with TRBD1. J gave up 4 bases and V 4 bases, and 7 bases lay outside the gene matches. CDR1 and CDR2 (germline): SGHRS, YFSETQ. This CDR3 comprises 15 residues. The CDR3 protein is CASSPGTGPNQPQHF. DNA for the CDR3: TGCGCCAGCAGCCCGGGGACAGGTCCTAATCAGCCCCAGCATTTT.

V is TRBV20-1 and J is TRBJ2-1; D ambiguous. V gave up 3 bases and J gave up 9 bases, with 9 bases separating them. CDR3 length: 11 residues. CDR1 is DFQATT and CDR2 is SNEGSKA in the germline V gene (reference sequence). CDR3 sequence: CSASEWSEQFF. CDR3 nucleotides: TGCAGTGCTAGCGAGTGGAGTGAGCAGTTCTTC.

The chain combines TRBV29-1 with TRBJ2-1; the match to TRBD1 covers 9 bases. Trimming cost V 6 bases and J 3 bases; bases outside gene matches: 12. Germline loops: CDR1 SQVTM, CDR2 ANQGSEA. The CDR3 covers 16 residues. The CDR3 nucleotides are TGCAGCGTGGCGCTGCCGGGACAGGGAGGCTACAATGAGCAGTTCTTC. It codes for CSVALPGQGGYNEQFF.

The CDR3 coding sequence is TGTGCCAGCAGCCGTTTGGATGAGCAGTTCTTC. Its protein product is CASSRLDEQFF. The chain recombines TRBV7-9 with TRBJ2-1; no firm D call. CDR3 length: 11 residues. The germline CDR1 and CDR2 sequences are SEHNR and FQNEAQ (reference sequence). V shed 5 bases and J shed 8 bases, with 7 bases lying between them.

In regard to this clone: Other DNA sequences from this sample encode an identical CDR3 as well. The rearrangement uses TRBV29-1 and TRBJ1-2; 9 nucleotides line up with TRBD1. With 6 bases clipped from V and 8 bases from J, the junction kept 7 bases outside the gene matches. The CDR3 extends over 12 amino acids. CDR1 and CDR2 (germline): SQVTM, ANQGSEA. CDR3 region: CSVEGQGGGYTF. The CDR3 bases are TGCAGCGTCGAGGGACAGGGCGGCGGCTACACCTTC. The variable domain in full, with the rest retrieved from reference TRBV29-1 and TRBJ1-2, is SAVISQKPSRDICQRGTSLTIQCQVDSQVTMMFWYRQQPGQSLTLIATANQGSEATYESGFVIDKFPISRPNLTFSTLTVSNMSPEDSSIYLCSVEGQGGGYTFGSGTRLTVV.

This rearrangement joins TRBV19 to TRBJ2-7, with 8 positions matching TRBD1. Losses at the gene ends were 9 bases for V and 6 bases for J; bases not matched to a gene: 10. In germline, CDR1 is LNHDA, CDR2 SQIVND (reference sequence). The CDR3 covers 13 residues. The CDR3 coding sequence is TGTGCCAGCCGGACAGGGCTGAGTGGCGAGCAGTACTTC. It translates to CASRTGLSGEQYF.

This clone appeared a few times. V gene TRBV10-3 combines with J gene TRBJ2-1, with a tentative D call TRBD1 (5 bases). Germline V gene sequence: CDR1 ENHRY, CDR2 SYGVKD. V gave up 5 bases and J gave up 3 bases, with 11 bases separating them. The CDR3 loop spans 14 amino acids. The DNA for the CDR3 is TGTGCCATCAGTATAGGCAGGGTCTACAATGAGCAGTTCTTC. As protein: CAISIGRVYNEQFF.

This clone appeared a few times. CDR3 coding DNA: TGCAGCGTTGTTAGCGGAGACACAGATACGCAGTATTTT. Residues: CSVVSGDTDTQYF. The chain couples TRBV29-1 to TRBJ2-3, with D perhaps TRBD2 (6 bases). Germline loops: CDR1 SQVTM, CDR2 ANQGSEA. There are 13 residues in the CDR3. Trimming shortened V by 4 bases and J by 2 bases, and 10 bases separated the two germline ends.

The chain carries TRBV5-1 and TRBJ1-5; D is undetermined. From germline, CDR1 is SGHRS and CDR2 YFSETQ. The CDR3 is made up of 15 amino acids. Trimming pared 0 bases from V and 0 bases from J, leaving 7 bases between. The CDR3 DNA sequence: TGCGCCAGCAGCTTGGGACACAATAGCAATCAGCCCCAGCATTTT. Translating gives CASSLGHNSNQPQHF.

Here the CDR3 reads CASSLSGSRYEQYF. The CDR3 region has the DNA TGTGCCAGCAGTTTAAGCGGGAGCAGGTACGAGCAGTACTTC. V usage is TRBV27 and J usage is TRBJ2-7, with 8 bases that match TRBD2. The CDR3 runs to 14 residues. Germline-derived CDR1 and CDR2 are MNHEY and SMNVEV (reference sequence). V shed 2 bases, J shed 4 bases, and the junction held 4 bases outside the gene matches.

The chain links TRBV7-9 to TRBJ2-1, with D maybe TRBD2 (6 bases). CDR1 and CDR2 (germline): SEHNR, FQNEAQ (reference sequence). The CDR3 runs 15 residues. The V end lost 2 bases, the J end lost 5 bases, and 13 bases lay between the germline ends. The CDR3 loop reads CASSLRRRGNNEQFF. CDR3 in DNA: TGTGCCAGCAGCTTAAGGAGGAGGGGAAACAATGAGCAGTTCTTC.

The V and J genes are TRBV30 and TRBJ2-5; tentative D call: TRBD2 (5 bases). The CDR3 is made up of 15 amino acids. Trimming left V 0 bases short and J 5 bases short, with 16 bases between. Per germline, CDR1 GTSNPN and CDR2 SVGIG (reference sequence). CDR3 region: CAWSVVGLERETQYF. As DNA, the CDR3 is TGTGCCTGGAGTGTAGTGGGCCTAGAGCGGGAGACCCAGTACTTC.

The rearrangement uses TRBV5-1 and TRBJ2-5, with 9 positions matching TRBD2. The V gene's germline CDR1 is SGHRS and CDR2 YFSETQ. V was clipped by 5 bases and J by 1 base; unmatched bases: 3. The CDR3 length is 14 residues. CDR3 in amino acids: CASSSGSRQETQYF. CDR3 DNA sequence: TGCGCCAGCAGTAGCGGGAGTCGCCAAGAGACCCAGTACTTC.

This chain links TRBV29-1 with TRBJ1-5; D is undetermined. The length of the CDR3 is 13 residues. The germline gives CDR1 SQVTM, CDR2 ANQGSEA. With 4 bases removed from V and 6 bases from J, the gap between germline ends came to 13 bases. This chain's CDR3 is CSVGQLAGQPQHF. The CDR3 coding sequence is TGCAGCGTTGGTCAGCTAGCGGGTCAGCCCCAGCATTTT.

This clone was counted only a few times. The rearrangement uses TRBV7-2 and TRBJ2-7, with D maybe TRBD1 (6 bases). Trimming removed 3 bases from V and 5 bases from J, with 14 bases in between. This CDR3 contains 14 residues. Germline-derived CDR1 and CDR2 are SGHTA and FQGNSA. CDR3 residues: CASSFQGISNEQYF. In nucleotides, the CDR3 is TGTGCCAGCAGCTTCCAGGGGATCAGCAACGAGCAGTACTTC.